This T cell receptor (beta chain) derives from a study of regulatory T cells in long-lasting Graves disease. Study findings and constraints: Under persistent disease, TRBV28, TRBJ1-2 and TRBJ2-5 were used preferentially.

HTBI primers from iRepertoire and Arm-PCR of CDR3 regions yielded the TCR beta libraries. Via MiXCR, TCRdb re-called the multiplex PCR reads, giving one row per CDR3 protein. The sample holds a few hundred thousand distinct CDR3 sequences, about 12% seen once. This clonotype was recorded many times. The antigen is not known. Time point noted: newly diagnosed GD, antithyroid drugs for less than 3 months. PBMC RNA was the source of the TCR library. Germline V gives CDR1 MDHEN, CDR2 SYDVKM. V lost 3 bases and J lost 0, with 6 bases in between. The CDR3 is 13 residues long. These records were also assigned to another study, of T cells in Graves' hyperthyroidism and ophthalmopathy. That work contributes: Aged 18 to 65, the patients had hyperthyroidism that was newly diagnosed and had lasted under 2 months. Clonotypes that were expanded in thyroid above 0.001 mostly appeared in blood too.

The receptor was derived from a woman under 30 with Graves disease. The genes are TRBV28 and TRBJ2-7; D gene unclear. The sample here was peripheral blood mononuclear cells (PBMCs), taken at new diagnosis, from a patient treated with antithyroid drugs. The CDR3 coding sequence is TGTGCCAGCAGTTTGGAGATCTCCTACGAGCAGTACTTC. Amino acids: CASSLEISYEQYF.